The rows below give T cell receptor beta chains drawn from one sample of a study of shared clonotypes between healthy human individuals. Profiled with immunoSEQ multiplex PCR; TCRdb holds only in-frame clones, not every one. Found here are under 850,000 clones, about 92% of them singletons; the top ten hold more than 20%. The sequenced material came from naive CD8+ T cells sorted from blood. These receptors were collected from a man younger than 45 in good health. CDR3s include the opening cysteine and the closing phenylalanine or tryptophan. The order of the fields is V gene, J gene, D gene, clone size, CDR3 DNA, CDR3 protein. A D gene is named only where the DNA matches it firmly. Rows may omit the clone size; those that give it use once, few, many or a size class.

V: TRBV29-1
J: TRBJ2-1
D: TRBD2
size: .
DNA: TGCAGCTTACCACTAGCGGGAGGGCCGAATGAGCAGTTCTTC
CDR3: CSLPLAGGPNEQFF

V: TRBV19
J: TRBJ2-1
D: TRBD2
size: .
DNA: TGTGCCAGTAGTCCCCTAGCGGGAGCGGGCAATGAGCAGTTCTTC
CDR3: CASSPLAGAGNEQFF

V: TRBV10-1
J: TRBJ2-7
D: TRBD2
size: .
DNA: TGCGCCAGCAGTGAGAGGGGACTAGCGGGATACTACGAGCAGTACTTC
CDR3: CASSERGLAGYYEQYF

V: TRBV25-1
J: TRBJ2-1
D: TRBD2
size: .
DNA: TGTGCCAGCACCGGACGTGGTAGCGGGAGTTACAATGAGCAGTTCTTC
CDR3: CASTGRGSGSYNEQFF

V: TRBV2
J: TRBJ2-1
D: .
size: .
DNA: TGTGCCAGCAGTTCTCCCGCGGGAAGCTCCTACAATGAGCAGTTCTTC
CDR3: CASSSPAGSSYNEQFF

V: TRBV7-3
J: TRBJ2-3
D: .
size: .
DNA: TGTGCCAGCAGCGATGGGGGAGGTTCAATGGATACGCAGTATTTT
CDR3: CASSDGGGSMDTQYF

V: TRBV10-3
J: TRBJ2-5
D: TRBD2
size: .
DNA: TGTGCCATCAGGGGACTAGACCAAGAGACCCAGTACTTC
CDR3: CAIRGLDQETQYF

V: TRBV9
J: TRBJ2-1
D: TRBD2
size: .
DNA: TGTGCCAGCAGCCACAAAGCGGGAGCTGCTGTGTATGAGCAGTTCTTC
CDR3: CASSHKAGAAVYEQFF

V: TRBV6-5
J: TRBJ2-7
D: .
size: .
DNA: TGTGCCAGCAGTTCCCAGGACCCCGCCTACGAGCAGTACTTC
CDR3: CASSSQDPAYEQYF

V: TRBV5-1
J: TRBJ2-7
D: TRBD1
size: few
DNA: TGCGCCAGCAGTAGGACAGGACCATACGAGCAGTACTTC
CDR3: CASSRTGPYEQYF

V: TRBV29-1
J: TRBJ2-1
D: TRBD2
size: .
DNA: TGCAGCGGTATGAGACGGGGGGTCTACCAGACGCAGTTCTTC
CDR3: CSGMRRGVYQTQFF

V: TRBV4-3
J: TRBJ2-7
D: .
size: .
DNA: TGCGCCAGCAGCCAGGAGGGCCTCTCCTACGAGCAGTACTTC
CDR3: CASSQEGLSYEQYF